The 29 T cell receptor beta chains in this list originate from one sample, sequenced in a study of response to subunit inactivated influenza vaccine. From the RT-PCR reads, TCRdb called clonotypes with MiXCR, one entry per CDR3 protein. Of around 190,000 distinct CDR3 sequences listed, approximately 9.2% were seen once; the top ten hold about a tenth. Material: non-naive T cells sorted from PBMCs, obtained on the day of vaccination. The receptors were gathered from a man aged 50 or older who received an inactivated influenza vaccine.

In this sample, this clonotype turned up many times. The chain joins TRBV6-2 or TRBV6-3 to TRBJ2-1; weak D call: TRBD2 (6 bases). Per germline, CDR1 MNHEY and CDR2 SVGEGT. V gave up 6 bases and J gave up 5 bases, with 11 bases separating them. The CDR3 runs to 13 residues. CDR3 in amino acids: CASRSSAHNEQFF. In DNA form, the CDR3 reads TGTGCCAGCAGGTCTAGCGCCCACAATGAGCAGTTCTTC.

This clonotype was seen many times. The rearrangement joins TRBV6-1 to TRBJ1-5; D unresolved. Germline CDR1 and CDR2: MNHNS and SASEGT. V was cut by 4 bases and J by 5 bases, with 9 bases left in between. This CDR3 has 13 amino acids. The CDR3, as DNA: TGTGCCAGCAGTGCGTTAACAGATCAGCCCCAGCATTTT. The encoded protein is CASSALTDQPQHF.

V usage is TRBV6-6 and J usage is TRBJ1-5; D gene uncertain. Trimming removed 8 bases from V and 7 bases from J, with 15 bases in between. There are 13 residues in the CDR3. The germline V gene encodes CDR1 MNHNY and CDR2 SVGAGI (reference sequence). CDR3 residues: CASQSRADQPQHF. The CDR3 bases are TGTGCCAGCCAGTCGAGGGCGGACCAGCCCCAGCATTTT.

This clonotype was found many times. V is TRBV12-3 or TRBV12-4 and J is TRBJ2-1, with 8 bases identical to TRBD2. This CDR3 spans 15 amino acids. With V trimmed by 7 bases and J by 2 bases, 7 bases remained unmatched. The DNA for the CDR3 is TGTGCCAGCACCCCGAGCGGGAGTACCTACAATGAGCAGTTCTTC. Translated: CASTPSGSTYNEQFF.

Comments on this clonotype: With a much larger clone just one base away, this may be a read error. V usage is TRBV6-1 and J usage is TRBJ2-2; 8 nucleotides line up with TRBD2. The germline CDR1 and CDR2 sequences are MNHNS and SASEGT. The CDR3 sequence is 15 residues long. CDR3 coding DNA: TGTGCCAGCAGTCGGACTAGCCCGAACACCGGGGAGCTGTATTTT. Amino acid sequence: CASSRTSPNTGELYF.

This clonotype has just a few counts. The V gene is TRBV7-2, the J gene TRBJ1-1; D is possibly TRBD1 (6 bases). This CDR3 comprises 13 residues. V lost 2 bases to trimming and J lost 7 bases, with 11 bases between them. Germline CDR1 is SGHTA and CDR2 is FQGNSA. The CDR3 DNA follows: TGTGCCAGCAGCTTAAGCAGGGGAATTGAAGCTTTCTTT. Translated, it gives CASSLSRGIEAFF.

This clonotype appeared a few times. The V call is TRBV10-3, the J call TRBJ2-1; 7 nucleotides align to TRBD2. The ends lost 6 bases at V and 6 bases at J; junction bases unmatched: 11. This CDR3 is 15 amino acids long. Germline V CDR1 and CDR2: ENHRY, SYGVKD. DNA for the CDR3: TGTGCCATCAGCCTGGGGGGGACTACATTCAATGAGCAGTTCTTC. Protein: CAISLGGTTFNEQFF.

This clonotype was counted between two and nine times. The V call is TRBV15, the J call TRBJ2-1, with TRBD1 as a possible D gene (5 bases). The CDR3 spans 14 residues. The ends were cut back, 0 bases at V and 3 bases at J, with 6 bases in the middle. Per germline, CDR1 LNHNV and CDR2 YYDKDF (reference sequence). The CDR3 loop is CATSRDQGYNEQFF. In DNA, the CDR3 is TGTGCCACCAGCAGAGATCAGGGCTACAATGAGCAGTTCTTC.

CDR3 region: CRGDRMNTEAFF. CDR3 nucleotide sequence: TGCAGGGGGGACAGGATGAACACTGAAGCTTTCTTT. The rearrangement links TRBV20-1 to TRBJ1-1; 8 nucleotides line up with TRBD1. CDR3 length: 12 amino acids. CDR1 DFQATT and CDR2 SNEGSKA come from the germline V gene (reference sequence).

This chain uses TRBV20-1 with TRBJ2-1, with 8 positions matching TRBD2. CDR1 and CDR2 (germline): DFQATT, SNEGSKA (reference sequence). The V segment lost 3 bases and the J segment 12 bases; nucleotides outside the gene matches: 13. The CDR3 runs to 14 residues. CDR3 amino acids: CSASSGNSGKGQFF. Here the CDR3 DNA reads TGCAGTGCTAGCTCGGGGAATAGCGGGAAAGGGCAGTTCTTC.

This clonotype was seen at least ten times. This sequence joins TRBV12-3 or TRBV12-4 and TRBJ1-1; possible D gene TRBD1, 5 bases. The CDR3 totals 15 residues. Deletions cut 2 bases from V and 3 bases from J, with 13 bases between. The CDR3 coding sequence is TGTGCCAGCAGTTTAAGGGCAGGGTCGGACACTGAAGCTTTCTTT. Translated, it gives CASSLRAGSDTEAFF.

This clonotype turned up a few times. This chain links TRBV11-2 with TRBJ2-2; no clear D gene. The CDR3 covers 17 residues. V lost 0 bases and J lost 6, with 17 bases in between. The germline V gene has CDR1 SGHAT and CDR2 FQNNGV. The CDR3 DNA reads TGTGCCAGCAGCTTAGATTTTCGGCCCCTCACTGCCGGGGAGCTGTTTTTT. It encodes CASSLDFRPLTAGELFF.

The chain combines TRBV20-1 with TRBJ2-7; tentatively, D is TRBD1 (5 bases). The CDR3 has 12 residues. Germline assignment: CDR1 DFQATT and CDR2 SNEGSKA (reference sequence). V shed 7 bases and J shed 0 bases, with 10 bases lying between them. CDR3 protein: CSGYRSSYEQYF. The CDR3 coding sequence is TGCAGTGGATACAGGAGCTCCTACGAGCAGTACTTC.

This clonotype was counted only a few times. The chain recombines TRBV4-1 with TRBJ2-1, with 7 nucleotides matching TRBD2. Germline V lookup: CDR1 MGHRA, CDR2 YSYEKL. Germline trimming cut 1 base from V and 5 bases from J; bases unmatched to any gene: 5. This CDR3 is built from 15 residues. The CDR3 sequence: CASSQAGGKNNEQFF. The CDR3 coding sequence is TGCGCCAGCAGCCAAGCGGGAGGAAAAAACAATGAGCAGTTCTTC.

The genes are TRBV9 and TRBJ2-5; D unclear. Germline-derived CDR1 and CDR2 are SGDLS and YYNGEE. The V end was cut by 0 bases, the J end by 5 bases, with 8 bases between. This CDR3 has 13 amino acids. CDR3 coding DNA: TGTGCCAGCAGCGTAGACGCGCCTGAGACCCAGTACTTC. This translates into CASSVDAPETQYF.

This clonotype occurred many times. In nucleotides, the CDR3 is TGTGCCAGCAGCCAAGATATGTGGACAACCTACAATGAGCAGTTCTTC. Translating gives CASSQDMWTTYNEQFF. The chain links TRBV14 to TRBJ2-1; D might be TRBD1 (5 bases). V was clipped by 0 bases and J by 2 bases, with 11 bases between them. The CDR3 is 16 residues long. The germline gives CDR1 SGHDN, CDR2 FVKESK.

This clonotype occurred many times. This chain uses TRBV24-1 with TRBJ1-2; D is uncertain. CDR1 is KGHDR and CDR2 is SFDVKD in the germline V gene. This CDR3 has 13 amino acids. The V end was cut by 4 bases, the J end by 10 bases, with 15 bases between. CDR3 in amino acids: CATSDNIRTDYTF. CDR3 bases: TGTGCCACCAGTGACAACATTCGCACGGACTACACCTTC.

In this sample, this clonotype turned up many times. This chain links TRBV5-1 with TRBJ1-1; 7 bases agree with TRBD1. CDR1 is SGHRS and CDR2 is YFSETQ in the germline V gene. The CDR3 loop spans 15 amino acids. V shed 2 bases, J shed 7 bases, and the junction held 11 bases outside the gene matches. CDR3 sequence: CASSLGQVKGGEAFF. CDR3 sequence (DNA): TGCGCCAGCAGCTTAGGACAGGTCAAAGGGGGTGAAGCTTTCTTT.

V gene TRBV4-3 combines with J gene TRBJ1-4; perhaps TRBD1 as D (5 bases). CDR3 length: 15 amino acids. Germline CDR1 is LGHNA and CDR2 is YSLEER. The V gene lost 0 bases and the J gene lost 7 bases, with 12 bases spanning the gap. This CDR3 reads CASSQEYRLSEKLFF. For the CDR3, the DNA is TGCGCCAGCAGCCAAGAGTACAGGCTTAGTGAAAAACTGTTTTTT.

This clonotype occurred many times. CDR3 sequence reads: CASSGWYRGANEQFF. Written as DNA, the CDR3 is TGTGCCAGCAGTGGATGGTACAGGGGTGCGAATGAGCAGTTCTTC. The rearrangement links TRBV12-3 or TRBV12-4 to TRBJ2-1; 7 positions agree with TRBD1. V trimming: 5 bases; J trimming: 7 bases; junction bases outside the gene matches: 11. The CDR3 spans 15 residues.

This clonotype was seen many times. The chain links TRBV19 to TRBJ2-2; D is perhaps TRBD2 (5 bases). The CDR3 is 14 amino acids. Trimming removed 5 bases at V and 6 bases at J, with 13 bases between. CDR1 and CDR2 from the germline V gene are LNHDA and SQIVND (reference sequence). The CDR3 is CASSSGIGPGELFF. The DNA for the CDR3 is TGTGCCAGTAGTTCCGGGATAGGCCCCGGGGAGCTGTTTTTT.

Remarks on this clonotype: Sequence at one end of the junction differs from germline and may be a read error. The chain couples TRBV5-1 to TRBJ2-3, with D perhaps matching TRBD1 or TRBD2 (5 bases each). Germline assignment: CDR1 SGHRS and CDR2 YFSETQ. The CDR3 totals 15 residues. For the CDR3, the DNA is TGCGCCAGCGGCTTCCGGGGCGGAGGCACAGATACGCAGTATTTT. It translates to CASGFRGGGTDTQYF.

With regard to this clonotype: Compared with germline, one end of the junction differs, possibly owing to a read error. The gene calls are TRBV2 and TRBJ2-1; D is uncertain. CDR3 size: 12 residues. CDR1 is SNHLY and CDR2 is FYNNEI in the germline V gene. CDR3 loop: CASSEGYNEQLF. In nucleotides, the CDR3 is TGTGCCAGCAGTGAAGGCTACAATGAGCAGCTCTTC. The whole variable domain, remainder taken from reference TRBV2 and TRBJ2-1, is EPEVTQTPSHQVTQMGQEVILRCVPISNHLYFYWYRQILGQKVEFLVSFYNNEISEKSEIFDDQFSVERPDGSNFTLKIRSTKLEDSAMYFCASSEGYNEQLFGPGTRLTVL.

There are a few counts of this clonotype. The rearrangement uses TRBV5-6 and TRBJ2-5; D not certain. Germline CDR1 SGHDT, CDR2 YYEEEE. V shed 2 bases and J shed 5 bases, with 10 bases lying between them. The CDR3 runs 13 residues. The CDR3 DNA sequence: TGTGCCAGCAGCTTAATCGATCGGGAGACCCAGTACTTC. It specifies CASSLIDRETQYF.

The V call is TRBV28, the J call TRBJ1-4; 9 bases align to TRBD1. V trimming: 6 bases; J trimming: 5 bases; junction bases outside the gene matches: 10. Looked up from germline, CDR1 is MDHEN and CDR2 is SYDVKM. This CDR3 comprises 16 residues. CDR3 residues: CASSPPGTGLNEKLFF. CDR3 bases: TGTGCCAGCAGCCCTCCCGGGACAGGGCTCAATGAAAAACTGTTTTTT.

This clonotype was detected a few times. The V and J genes are TRBV19 and TRBJ2-1; D is ambiguous. This CDR3 has 15 residues. V was trimmed by 3 bases and J by 6 bases, leaving 15 bases between them. Per germline, CDR1 LNHDA and CDR2 SQIVND (reference sequence). The CDR3 protein is CASSIRNLGRNEQFF. The DNA for the CDR3 is TGTGCCAGTAGTATTCGGAACCTAGGACGCAATGAGCAGTTCTTC.

The rearrangement links TRBV12-3 or TRBV12-4 to TRBJ2-7; 8 bases match TRBD1. This CDR3 region has 14 residues. V was clipped by 3 bases and J by 7 bases; unmatched bases: 8. The CDR3 spells CASSFGQGALEQYF. CDR3 DNA sequence: TGTGCCAGCAGTTTTGGGCAGGGGGCGCTTGAGCAGTACTTC.

This clonotype was observed at least ten times. The rearrangement links TRBV5-1 to TRBJ1-1; D is unresolved. Germline CDR1 SGHRS, CDR2 YFSETQ. The CDR3 has 14 amino acids. Trimming shortened V by 4 bases and J by 7 bases, and 17 bases separated the two germline ends. CDR3 nucleotides: TGCGCCAGCAGCCCCCCCTCTGGACGGAGTGAAGCTTTCTTT. Translated: CASSPPSGRSEAFF.

The chain uses TRBV29-1 and TRBJ1-3; D unclear. CDR3 length: 11 residues. Germline V gives CDR1 SQVTM, CDR2 ANQGSEA. Deletions cut 4 bases from V and 4 bases from J, with 5 bases between. In DNA, the CDR3 is TGCAGCGTTGTACGCGGAAACACCATATATTTT. Residues: CSVVRGNTIYF.